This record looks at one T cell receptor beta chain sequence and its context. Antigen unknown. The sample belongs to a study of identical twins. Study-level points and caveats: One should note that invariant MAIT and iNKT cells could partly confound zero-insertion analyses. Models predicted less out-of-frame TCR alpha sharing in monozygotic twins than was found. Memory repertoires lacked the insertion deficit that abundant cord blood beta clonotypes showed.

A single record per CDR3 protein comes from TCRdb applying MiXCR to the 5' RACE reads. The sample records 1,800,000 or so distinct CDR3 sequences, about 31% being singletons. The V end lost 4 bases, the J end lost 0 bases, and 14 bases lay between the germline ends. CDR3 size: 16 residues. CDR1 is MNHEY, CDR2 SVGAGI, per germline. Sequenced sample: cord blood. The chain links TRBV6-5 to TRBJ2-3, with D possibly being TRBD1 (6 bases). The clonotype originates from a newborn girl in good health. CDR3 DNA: TGTGCCAGCAGTTTAAACTTAGGGGGTAGCACAGATACGCAGTATTTT. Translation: CASSLNLGGSTDTQYF.